This is a list of T cell receptor beta chains from one sample in a study of PD-L1 blockade in urothelial cancer. TCRdb's copy holds only in-frame clones and misses some; the assay was immunoSEQ multiplex PCR. The table has tens of thousands of clones, around 72% seen once. This specimen consisted of PBMCs, obtained around atezolizumab (anti-PD-L1) treatment. The receptors derive from a man between 65 and 85 years old with urothelial cancer. Both conserved end residues are part of each CDR3. The order of the fields is D gene, J gene, V gene, clone size, CDR3 protein, CDR3 DNA. A D gene is named only where the DNA matches it firmly. Clone size is given for some rows only: seen once, a few or many times, or a class if the clone is expanded.

TRBD1	TRBJ2-3	TRBV9	NA	CASSFGTGPEGQYF	TGTGCCAGCAGCTTCGGGACAGGCCCCGAGGGGCAGTATTTT
NA	TRBJ2-7	TRBV30	NA	CAWSPPGGPPYEQYF	TGTGCCTGGAGTCCCCCCGGGGGGCCCCCTTACGAGCAGTACTTC
NA	TRBJ1-2	TRBV7-2	NA	CASSLAQGLYGYTF	TGTGCCAGCAGCTTAGCGCAGGGCCTCTATGGCTACACCTTC
NA	TRBJ1-1	TRBV5-4	NA	CASTKGMNTEAFF	TGTGCCAGCACCAAGGGGATGAACACTGAAGCTTTCTTT
NA	TRBJ2-1	TRBV7-3	NA	CASSLVTGVEQFF	TGTGCCAGCAGCCTAGTAACGGGGGTTGAGCAGTTCTTC
NA	TRBJ1-1	TRBV5-8	few	CASSLGRDTEAFF	TGTGCCAGCAGCTTGGGCAGGGACACTGAAGCTTTCTTT
NA	TRBJ1-2	TRBV18	once	CASSFAENYGYTF	TGTGCCAGCTCGTTCGCGGAGAACTATGGCTACACCTTC
NA	TRBJ2-2	TRBV11-2	NA	CASSLFGGTGELFF	TGTGCCAGCAGCTTATTTGGAGGCACCGGGGAGCTGTTTTTT
TRBD1	TRBJ2-3	TRBV19	once	CASSGRDRGSTDTQYF	TGTGCCAGTAGTGGCCGGGACAGGGGTAGCACAGATACGCAGTATTTT
TRBD1	TRBJ2-7	TRBV11-2	NA	CASSLRQGAGEQYF	TGTGCCAGCAGCTTAAGACAGGGGGCAGGGGAGCAGTACTTC
TRBD2	TRBJ2-6	TRBV11-3	few	CASSTGLAFSSGANVLTF	TGTGCCAGCAGCACTGGACTAGCGTTTAGCTCTGGGGCCAACGTCCTGACTTTC
TRBD1	TRBJ1-2	TRBV5-4	NA	CASSLRSGQGGYGYTF	TGTGCCAGCAGCTTAAGGTCTGGACAGGGAGGTTATGGCTACACCTTC
NA	TRBJ1-1	TRBV19	NA	CASKSLSGNTEAFF	TGTGCCAGTAAATCACTGTCAGGAAACACTGAAGCTTTCTTT
NA	TRBJ2-7	TRBV27	NA	CASSLGQTPYEQYF	TGTGCCAGCAGTTTAGGGCAGACCCCCTACGAGCAGTACTTC
NA	TRBJ2-7	TRBV7-9	NA	CASSLGESYEQYF	TGTGCCAGCAGCTTAGGGGAGTCCTACGAGCAGTACTTC
NA	TRBJ2-2	TRBV2	NA	CASQEQGGPGELFF	TGTGCCAGCCAGGAACAGGGCGGACCCGGGGAGCTGTTTTTT
TRBD2	TRBJ2-1	TRBV9	NA	CASSVAAGDYNEQFF	TGTGCCAGCAGCGTAGCTGCGGGAGACTACAATGAGCAGTTCTTC
NA	TRBJ1-3	TRBV18	NA	CASSSLRDTIYF	TGTGCCAGCTCATCCCTTCGGGACACCATATATTTT
NA	TRBJ1-1	TRBV6-6	NA	CASSSSRFGGRF	TGTGCCAGCAGTTCGAGTAGGTTTGGGGGCCGATTT
TRBD2	TRBJ2-7	TRBV6-5	NA	CASRGSGHSYEQYF	TGTGCCAGCAGAGGTAGCGGGCACTCCTACGAGCAGTACTTC
TRBD1	TRBJ1-1	TRBV2	NA	CASKEGTGVTEAFF	TGTGCCAGCAAAGAAGGGACAGGGGTTACTGAAGCTTTCTTT
NA	TRBJ2-2	TRBV9	once	CASSVGGENGELFF	TGTGCCAGCAGCGTAGGCGGGGAGAACGGGGAGCTGTTTTTT
TRBD2	TRBJ2-2	TRBV5-8	once	CASQSRGGNTGELFF	TGTGCCAGTCAGAGCCGCGGGGGGAACACCGGGGAGCTGTTTTTT